This T cell receptor (beta chain) was observed in a study of brain T cells in children with intractable seizures. Study-wide points: Pre-surgery blood may have been undersampled, hiding some clones. Patients' HCMV serostatus was unknown; virus specificity rests on CDR3 similarity alone.

The data were produced by immunoSEQ multiplex PCR, yet TCRdb's version contains in-frame clones alone and is incomplete. In the table there are tens of thousands of clones, about 92% of which are singletons. As concerns this clone: Its cognate antigen is unknown.

Sequencing was limited to surgery cases with top T cell transcript signatures in brain tissue. Patients received at least one anti-epileptic drug before surgery. This TCR came from a boy in the first two years of life with tuberous sclerosis and intractable seizures. The source was peripheral blood, collected at surgery.

As DNA, the CDR3 is TGCAGTGCTAACGTCGACCATGGCTACACCTTC. Translating it yields CSANVDHGYTF. The J gene is TRBJ1-2, the V gene TRBV20-1; no clear D. V was pared by 4 bases and J by 6 bases, with 9 bases between. Per germline, CDR1 DFQATT and CDR2 SNEGSKA (reference sequence). The CDR3 spans 11 residues.